The 32 T cell receptor beta chains presented below share a single source sample, sequenced in a study of blood T cell repertoires in COVID-19. Sequencing used immunoSEQ multiplex PCR; TCRdb keeps in-frame clones, though not all of them. This sample has about 370,000 clones, with more than 75% found just once. Input material: peripheral blood. Source of these receptors: a woman aged 30 to 39 with COVID-19, enrolled during active disease.

V usage is TRBV27 and J usage is TRBJ2-2, with a weak D call TRBD1 (6 bases). Deletions cut 2 bases from V and 1 base from J, with 17 bases between. The V gene's germline CDR1 is MNHEY and CDR2 SMNVEV (reference sequence). The CDR3 extends over 18 amino acids. CDR3 nucleotide sequence: TGTGCCAGCAGTTTAAGGGCGACCGGGACACTGAACACCGGGGAGCTGTTTTTT. It codes for CASSLRATGTLNTGELFF.

This clone was observed a few times. The V and J genes are TRBV5-4 and TRBJ2-3, with 8 bases fitting TRBD1. Germline-derived CDR1 and CDR2 are SGHNT and YYREEE (reference sequence). This CDR3 comprises 16 residues. The V segment lost 0 bases and the J segment 3 bases; nucleotides outside the gene matches: 6. CDR3 bases: TGTGCCAGCAGCTTGGGCAGGGGGCAACGTACAGATACGCAGTATTTT. This translates into CASSLGRGQRTDTQYF.

The chain combines TRBV18 with TRBJ2-3; 9 positions agree with TRBD1. Germline lookup yields CDR1 KGHSH and CDR2 LQKENI. This CDR3 region has 15 residues. V trimming: 0 bases; J trimming: 3 bases; junction bases outside the gene matches: 1. The DNA for the CDR3 is TGTGCCAGCTCACCACCGACAGGGGGGACAGATACGCAGTATTTT. It encodes CASSPPTGGTDTQYF.

This chain joins TRBV15 and TRBJ2-1; TRBD2 matches 15 bases. Germline V CDR1 and CDR2: LNHNV, YYDKDF (reference sequence). The ends lost 0 bases at V and 11 bases at J; junction bases unmatched: 5. The CDR3 runs to 16 residues. CDR3 in DNA: TGTGCCACCAGCAGAGAGATTGGACTAGCGGGAGGGCAGCAGTTCTTC. Residues: CATSREIGLAGGQQFF.

This clone was recorded a few times. The chain uses TRBV30 and TRBJ2-7; 15 nucleotides line up with TRBD2. CDR1 GTSNPN and CDR2 SVGIG come from the germline V gene (reference sequence). The CDR3 consists of 16 residues. Trimming cost V 4 bases and J 2 bases; bases outside gene matches: 6. CDR3 region: CAWKGTSGRRPYEQYF. The CDR3 DNA reads as TGTGCCTGGAAGGGGACTAGCGGGAGGCGGCCCTACGAGCAGTACTTC. Together with reference TRBV30 and TRBJ2-7, the CDR3 gives the full variable domain: SQTIHQWPATLVQPVGSPLSLECTVEGTSNPNLYWYRQAAGRGLQLLFYSVGIGQISSEVPQNLSASRPQDRQFILSSKKLLLSDSGFYLCAWKGTSGRRPYEQYFGPGTRLTVT.

This clone showed up just once. The chain joins TRBV27 to TRBJ2-5; 7 nucleotides align to TRBD2. Looked up from germline, CDR1 is MNHEY and CDR2 is SMNVEV (reference sequence). This CDR3 contains 13 residues. Unmatched junction bases numbered 6, after V lost 6 bases and J lost 5 bases. This chain's CDR3 is CASSGGMGETQYF. Here the CDR3 DNA reads TGTGCCAGCAGCGGGGGGATGGGGGAGACCCAGTACTTC.

CDR3 protein: CASSLDRETEAFF. For the CDR3, the DNA is TGTGCCAGCAGCCTCGACAGGGAAACTGAAGCTTTCTTT. This sequence joins TRBV11-2 and TRBJ1-1; TRBD1 aligns across 7 bases. The CDR3 loop spans 13 amino acids. Germline trimming cut 5 bases from V and 5 bases from J; bases unmatched to any gene: 5. The germline V gene encodes CDR1 SGHAT and CDR2 FQNNGV.

V and J are TRBV10-2 and TRBJ2-5; a weak D match, TRBD1 (5 bases). The CDR3 is 12 amino acids. Trimming left V 4 bases short and J 3 bases short, with 6 bases between. The V gene's germline CDR1 is WSHSY and CDR2 SAAADI. The CDR3 DNA reads TGCGCCAGCAGTGTGACAGAAGAGACCCAGTACTTC. Residues: CASSVTEETQYF.

The CDR3 coding sequence is TGTGCCAGCAGCTTAGATCTGAGAGGGGGCGCCCAGTACTTC. Its protein product is CASSLDLRGGAQYF. The chain is built from TRBV11-2 and TRBJ2-5, with 7 positions matching TRBD1. Germline CDR1 and CDR2: SGHAT and FQNNGV. The CDR3 consists of 14 residues. V lost 0 bases and J lost 9; bases outside the gene matches: 7.

The rearrangement joins TRBV6-4 to TRBJ1-2, with D possibly being TRBD1 (5 bases). In germline, CDR1 is MRHNA, CDR2 SNTAGT. This CDR3 is built from 13 residues. V dropped 0 bases and J dropped 9 bases, with 11 bases sitting between them. The CDR3 protein is CASSDSQGYSYTF. For the CDR3, the DNA is TGTGCCAGCAGTGACTCGCAGGGTTATAGCTACACCTTC.

This clone was detected a few times. The V and J genes are TRBV27 and TRBJ1-1, with a weak D call TRBD1 (6 bases). The V end lost 7 bases, the J end lost 4 bases, and 16 bases lay between the germline ends. This CDR3 is built from 14 residues. Germline CDR1 and CDR2: MNHEY and SMNVEV (reference sequence). DNA of the CDR3: TGTGCCAGCACCCAAGGGGGTCTGTTCACTGAAGCTTTCTTT. Its protein is CASTQGGLFTEAFF.

This clone was seen just once. J is TRBJ1-2 and V is TRBV4-1, with D maybe TRBD1 (6 bases). Per the germline V gene, CDR1 is MGHRA and CDR2 is YSYEKL. V was trimmed by 1 base and J by 8 bases, leaving 17 bases between them. The CDR3 consists of 15 residues. CDR3 sequence: CASSQVPGGARGYTF. The CDR3, as DNA: TGCGCCAGCAGCCAAGTGCCGGGGGGGGCGCGGGGCTACACCTTC.

CDR3 sequence reads: CATRGLAETQYF. CDR3 bases: TGTGCCACCAGGGGACTAGCAGAGACCCAGTACTTC. The rearrangement uses TRBV24-1 and TRBJ2-5, with 9 bases matching TRBD2. Unmatched junction bases numbered 0, after V lost 7 bases and J lost 4 bases. CDR3 length: 12 residues. Germline V gene data show CDR1 as KGHDR and CDR2 as SFDVKD.

This chain connects TRBV28 to TRBJ2-5; D is uncertain. Germline CDR1 MDHEN, CDR2 SYDVKM. Trimming cost V 5 bases and J 5 bases, with 12 bases left between them. CDR3 length: 13 amino acids. The CDR3 DNA reads as TGTGCCAGCAGTCCCCAGGTGCTTGAGACCCAGTACTTC. Translating gives CASSPQVLETQYF. Using reference TRBV28 and TRBJ2-5 for the parts outside the CDR3, the full variable domain is DVKVTQSSRYLVKRTGEKVFLECVQDMDHENMFWYRQDPGLGLRLIYFSYDVKMKEKGDIPEGYSVSREKKERFSLILESASTNQTSMYLCASSPQVLETQYFGPGTRLLVL.

The gene calls are TRBV19 and TRBJ2-3; D gene ambiguous. This CDR3 region has 17 residues. The germline CDR1 and CDR2 sequences are LNHDA and SQIVND (reference sequence). V shed 2 bases and J shed 1 base, with 16 bases lying between them. CDR3: CASSIYLGGLRTDTQYF. CDR3 nucleotide sequence: TGTGCCAGTAGTATATATCTTGGCGGCCTACGCACAGATACGCAGTATTTT.

The rearrangement joins TRBV5-4 to TRBJ1-6; 8 bases align to TRBD1. The CDR3 is 14 amino acids. V lost 4 bases to trimming and J lost 10 bases; unmatched junction nucleotides: 7. Germline loops: CDR1 SGHNT, CDR2 YYREEE (reference sequence). Written as DNA, the CDR3 is TGTGCCAGCAGCCCCGACGGACAGGGCTCACCCCTCCACTTT. Amino acids: CASSPDGQGSPLHF.

The genes are TRBV25-1 and TRBJ1-4; tentatively, D is TRBD1 (5 bases). The ends were cut back, 6 bases at V and 8 bases at J, with 13 bases in the middle. Germline V gene data show CDR1 as MGHDK and CDR2 as SYGVNS. This CDR3 contains 13 residues. CDR3: CASRGRGEEKLFF. CDR3 coding DNA: TGTGCCAGCAGGGGGCGCGGGGAAGAAAAACTGTTTTTT.

The CDR3 coding sequence is TGTGCCAGCAGCTTAGGGACAACCTATGGCTACACCTTC. Its translation is CASSLGTTYGYTF. The chain combines TRBV7-2 with TRBJ1-2; D may be TRBD1 (5 bases). Germline CDR1 and CDR2: SGHTA and FQGNSA. This CDR3 has 13 amino acids. Trimming stripped 1 base from V and 4 bases from J, with 7 bases between.

This chain links TRBV5-3 with TRBJ1-5, with D perhaps TRBD1 (5 bases). TRBV5-3 is given ORF status, its function remaining uncertain. The CDR3 is 13 amino acids. Trimming cost V 4 bases and J 7 bases, with 12 bases left between them. CDR3 sequence (DNA): TGTGCCAGAAGCAACTGGGGCGAGCAGCCCCAGCATTTT. Translation gives CARSNWGEQPQHF.

This clone was found once. This chain uses TRBV28 with TRBJ1-2, with a weak D call TRBD1 (5 bases). The V and J ends lost 3 bases and 8 bases respectively, with 13 bases between them. The germline V gene has CDR1 MDHEN and CDR2 SYDVKM. CDR3 length: 13 amino acids. The CDR3: CASSFWGLGGYTF. Written as DNA, the CDR3 is TGTGCCAGCAGTTTCTGGGGCCTAGGAGGCTACACCTTC.

The V and J genes are TRBV27 and TRBJ2-4, with 8 bases aligning to TRBD1. Germline V gene data show CDR1 as MNHEY and CDR2 as SMNVEV (reference sequence). This CDR3 comprises 20 residues. The J segment lost 1 base and the V segment lost 5 bases, leaving 19 bases of the junction unmatched. The CDR3 DNA sequence: TGTGCCAGCAGTGGCATCCGGGACAGGCTTCCTTTGAGCGCCAAAAACATTCAGTACTTC. Its translation is CASSGIRDRLPLSAKNIQYF.

The rearrangement links TRBV5-1 to TRBJ1-1, with 10 bases that match TRBD1. V gave up 4 bases and J gave up 5 bases; unmatched junction bases: 5. The V gene's germline CDR1 is SGHRS and CDR2 YFSETQ. The CDR3 has 14 residues. CDR3 amino acids: CASSSGTGETEAFF. As DNA, the CDR3 is TGCGCCAGCAGCAGTGGGACAGGGGAAACTGAAGCTTTCTTT. Looking up the rest from reference TRBV5-1 and TRBJ1-1 gives the full variable domain: KAGVTQTPRYLIKTRGQQVTLSCSPISGHRSVSWYQQTPGQGLQFLFEYFSETQRNKGNFPGRFSGRQFSNSRSEMNVSTLELGDSALYLCASSSGTGETEAFFGQGTRLTVV.

The CDR3 protein is CASSRREPNTGELFF. The CDR3 DNA sequence: TGTGCCAGCAGCCGGCGGGAACCCAACACCGGGGAGCTGTTTTTT. The V gene is TRBV7-6, the J gene TRBJ2-2; possibly TRBD2 for D (6 bases). Trimming pared 5 bases from V and 2 bases from J, leaving 12 bases between. The CDR3 length is 15 residues. CDR1 is SGHVS, CDR2 FNYEAQ, per germline.

The gene calls are TRBV9 and TRBJ2-1; 7 positions agree with TRBD2. In germline, CDR1 is SGDLS, CDR2 YYNGEE. This CDR3 comprises 15 residues. Trimming took 0 bases from V and 6 from J; bases not matched to a gene: 6. This chain's CDR3 is CASSVGGSGFNEQFF. CDR3 nucleotides: TGTGCCAGCAGCGTAGGCGGGAGTGGTTTCAATGAGCAGTTCTTC. The full variable domain, with the rest looked up from reference TRBV9 and TRBJ2-1, is DSGVTQTPKHLITATGQRVTLRCSPRSGDLSVYWYQQSLDQGLQFLIQYYNGEERAKGNILERFSAQQFPDLHSELNLSSLELGDSALYFCASSVGGSGFNEQFFGPGTRLTVL.

This chain joins TRBV4-1 and TRBJ2-7; 11 bases are shared with TRBD1. The CDR3 length is 16 residues. Germline lookup yields CDR1 MGHRA and CDR2 YSYEKL. Trimming at V came to 4 bases and at J to 4 bases, leaving 9 bases not matched to a gene. The CDR3 spells CASSPGGGTGGYEQYF. Written as DNA, the CDR3 is TGCGCCAGCAGCCCGGGGGGAGGGACAGGGGGTTACGAGCAGTACTTC.

V usage is TRBV13 and J usage is TRBJ2-7; weak D call: TRBD1 (6 bases). CDR3 length equals 15 residues. Per germline, CDR1 PRHDT and CDR2 FYEKMQ (reference sequence). Between the trimmed V and J ends, which lost 5 bases and 0 bases, there was a span of 14 bases. The chain's CDR3 is CASSQPGTFSYEQYF. As DNA, the CDR3 is TGTGCCAGCAGCCAACCCGGGACATTCTCCTACGAGCAGTACTTC. Full variable domain (missing parts from reference TRBV13 and TRBJ2-7): AAGVIQSPRHLIKEKRETATLKCYPIPRHDTVYWYQQGPGQDPQFLISFYEKMQSDKGSIPDRFSAQQFSDYHSELNMSSLELGDSALYFCASSQPGTFSYEQYFGPGTRLTVT.

This chain joins TRBV3-1 (or the pseudogene TRBV3-2) and TRBJ2-1, with a tentative D call TRBD2 (5 bases). Germline V gives CDR1 LGHDT, CDR2 YNNKEL (reference sequence). V gave up 0 bases and J gave up 4 bases, with 10 bases separating them. The CDR3 runs to 15 residues. DNA of the CDR3: TGTGCCAGCAGCCAAGATCATACGGGATACAATGAGCAGTTCTTC. This sequence encodes CASSQDHTGYNEQFF.

The count of this clone is one. This sequence joins TRBV7-6 and TRBJ2-3; perhaps TRBD2 as D (5 bases). CDR1 is SGHVS and CDR2 is FNYEAQ in the germline V gene. Trimming removed 5 bases at V and 2 bases at J, with 11 bases between. The CDR3 totals 14 residues. CDR3: CASSGRGITDTQYF. The DNA of the CDR3 is TGTGCCAGCAGCGGGAGAGGGATCACAGATACGCAGTATTTT.

The J gene is TRBJ2-1, the V gene TRBV29-1, with TRBD2 identical over 7 bases. Germline-derived CDR1 and CDR2 are SQVTM and ANQGSEA. Germline trimming cut 7 bases from V and 5 bases from J; bases unmatched to any gene: 14. This CDR3 is 15 amino acids long. In DNA form, the CDR3 reads TGCAGCGCTAAGGGGCAGGGAGGGATAAACAATGAGCAGTTCTTC. It translates to CSAKGQGGINNEQFF.

This chain uses TRBV4-1 with TRBJ2-1; D is perhaps TRBD2 (6 bases). The V end lost 6 bases, the J end lost 7 bases, and 16 bases lay between the germline ends. Germline lookup yields CDR1 MGHRA and CDR2 YSYEKL. The length of the CDR3 is 14 residues. CDR3 bases: TGCGCCAGCAGGAACGATATGGCGGGAAATGAGCAGTTCTTC. Residues: CASRNDMAGNEQFF.

J is TRBJ2-1 and V is TRBV18; 8 bases fit TRBD2. This CDR3 is 19 amino acids long. Germline V gene sequence: CDR1 KGHSH, CDR2 LQKENI. The V gene end was trimmed by 0 bases and the J gene end by 2 bases; junction bases not matched to a gene: 12. The CDR3 DNA sequence: TGTGCCAGCTCACCACCCCTATCGAGCGGGAGCGGTGCCTACAATGAGCAGTTCTTC. This translates into CASSPPLSSGSGAYNEQFF.

The V gene is TRBV15, the J gene TRBJ1-1; D is possibly TRBD1 (6 bases). V lost 0 bases and J lost 7, with 15 bases in between. CDR3 length equals 15 residues. CDR1 and CDR2 from the germline V gene are LNHNV and YYDKDF (reference sequence). CDR3 sequence reads: CATSRDRTDLLEAFF. CDR3 bases: TGTGCCACCAGCAGAGATCGGACAGACCTCCTTGAAGCTTTCTTT.